A selection of T cell receptor beta chains follows, all from one sample in a study of blood T cell repertoires in COVID-19. Profiled with immunoSEQ multiplex PCR; TCRdb holds only in-frame clones, not every one. In the table there are about 110,000 clones, about 80% of which are singletons. The sequenced sample was peripheral blood. The receptors shown here come from a man aged 70 or older with acute or convalescent COVID-19. Each CDR3 is given without its conserved first and last residue.

J,V,CDR3
TRBJ1-6,TRBV18,ASSPTGDNSPLH
TRBJ1-3,TRBV7-7,ASSLEHAGAGNTIY
TRBJ1-2,TRBV7-8,ASSLVRGYGYT
TRBJ2-7,TRBV27,ASSPSPSGQSYEQY
TRBJ2-7,TRBV11-3,ASSLSASAGEQY
TRBJ2-1,TRBV4-3,ASSQMRTGAHHYNEQF
TRBJ2-2,TRBV9,ASSVISGNTGELF
TRBJ2-7,TRBV23-1,ASRHRGGLSYEQY
TRBJ1-5,TRBV18,ASSPQEGGHQPQH
TRBJ2-2,TRBV2,ASSERRGGTGELF
TRBJ2-3,TRBV13,ASSPYLAGGADTQY
TRBJ2-3,TRBV5-1,ASSLTGSDTQY
TRBJ1-1,TRBV13,ASSSGGRTEAF
TRBJ2-1,TRBV5-5,ASSLGLAMGTRFYNEQF
TRBJ2-7,TRBV7-2,ASSRDRGQHYEQY
TRBJ2-7,TRBV6-2/TRBV6-3,ASSYTRGYEQY
TRBJ1-1,TRBV3-1/TRBV3-2,ASSQTGEDTEAF
TRBJ2-2,TRBV5-1,ASSRQGDGELF
TRBJ1-1,TRBV11-3,ASSPRQGNTEAF
TRBJ2-7,TRBV18,ASSGGQGGTYEQY
TRBJ1-1,TRBV6-5,ASRFGDTEAF
TRBJ2-1,TRBV5-1,ASSPGGLLAGGSSYNEQF
TRBJ1-3,TRBV18,APRDGTGKTLCY
TRBJ1-2,TRBV6-5,ASSKSEWLDYGYT
TRBJ1-2,TRBV27,ASSKGQENYGYT
TRBJ2-3,TRBV9,ASSPLTSGGWSDTQY
TRBJ1-4,TRBV2,ASSRSTGEKLF
TRBJ1-4,TRBV5-5,ASSSGQGGNEKLF
TRBJ2-1,TRBV9,ASSPMVRDNEQF
TRBJ1-1,TRBV6-5,ASSGNTEAF
TRBJ2-1,TRBV19,ASSIAEAGLYNEQF
TRBJ1-1,TRBV5-4,ASSFGQGDTEAF
TRBJ2-3,TRBV6-6,ASSYSSQGTDTQY
TRBJ1-2,TRBV6-6,ASIQRVSETNYGYT
TRBJ2-1,TRBV19,ASSPGGANEQF
TRBJ1-4,TRBV5-6,ASSLAGGQRLGNEKLF
TRBJ2-3,TRBV3-1/TRBV3-2,ASSFRLAGGTDTQY
TRBJ2-1,TRBV20-1,SASAGTGVNEQF
TRBJ1-1,TRBV3-1/TRBV3-2,ASSKERGTNTEAF
TRBJ2-7,TRBV4-2,ASSQDGGWDRRLYEQY
TRBJ2-1,TRBV6-5,ASSYPGGTNEQF
TRBJ1-1,TRBV20-1,SASRGTEAF
TRBJ1-3,TRBV9,ASSPEQGLSGNTIY
TRBJ2-5,TRBV28,ASSLASGGQETQY
TRBJ1-4,TRBV29-1,SVTSGEKLF
TRBJ1-1,TRBV5-5,ASSLTGGGTEAF
TRBJ2-7,TRBV11-3,ASSARDRASEQY
TRBJ1-1,TRBV6-5,ASSYQVQGGTEAF
TRBJ2-2,TRBV5-1,ASSMGQGIDGELF
TRBJ1-2,TRBV6-6,ASSPTGIGYT
TRBJ2-2,TRBV7-2,ASSLDRGNFPGELF
TRBJ2-1,TRBV5-1,ASREAGDSHNEQF
TRBJ1-3,TRBV7-9,ASIDRVGNTIY
TRBJ2-3,TRBV6-5,ASSLLAWGDTQY
TRBJ1-2,TRBV7-6,ASSPRQVLHPNYGYT
TRBJ2-5,TRBV4-2,ASSQTGAGVLSQY